The next 15 T cell receptor beta chains were all read from a single sample in a study of blood T cell repertoires in COVID-19. TCRdb's table, derived via immunoSEQ multiplex PCR, lists solely in-frame clones and lacks some. The sample has under 110,000 clones; roughly 80% are singletons. Sequencing was done on a sample of peripheral blood. All receptors derive from a woman in her sixties or seventies with acute or convalescent COVID-19.

V gene TRBV2 combines with J gene TRBJ2-2; D unresolved. The CDR3 totals 13 residues. V dropped 8 bases and J dropped 7 bases, with 14 bases sitting between them. The germline V gene has CDR1 SNHLY and CDR2 FYNNEI. The CDR3 reads CASASGFVGELFF. In DNA form, the CDR3 reads TGTGCCAGCGCCTCCGGGTTCGTCGGGGAGCTGTTTTTT. Looking up the rest from reference TRBV2 and TRBJ2-2 gives the full variable domain: EPEVTQTPSHQVTQMGQEVILRCVPISNHLYFYWYRQILGQKVEFLVSFYNNEISEKSEIFDDQFSVERPDGSNFTLKIRSTKLEDSAMYFCASASGFVGELFFGEGSRLTVL.

The chain joins TRBV18 to TRBJ1-2; the D gene is possibly TRBD1 (6 bases). Germline V CDR1 and CDR2: KGHSH, LQKENI. Trimming removed 4 bases from V and 6 bases from J, with 24 bases in between. The CDR3 consists of 17 residues. Here the CDR3 reads CASSLVGVQGSEDGYTF. CDR3 nucleotides: TGTGCCAGCTCACTTGTCGGGGTCCAGGGGTCAGAAGATGGCTACACCTTC.

The gene calls are TRBV15 and TRBJ2-5; possible D gene TRBD2, 5 bases. There are 14 residues in the CDR3. V gave up 5 bases and J gave up 5 bases, with 15 bases separating them. Per the germline V gene, CDR1 is LNHNV and CDR2 is YYDKDF (reference sequence). The CDR3 loop is CATSSRGGPETQYF. The CDR3 nucleotides read TGTGCCACCAGCTCACGGGGTGGGCCGGAGACCCAGTACTTC. The full variable domain, completed using reference TRBV15 and TRBJ2-5, is DAMVIQNPRYQVTQFGKPVTLSCSQTLNHNVMYWYQQKSSQAPKLLFHYYDKDFNNEADTPDNFQSRRPNTSFCFLDIRSPGLGDTAMYLCATSSRGGPETQYFGPGTRLLVL.

This clone came up a few times. This chain links TRBV28 with TRBJ1-5; weak D call: TRBD1 (5 bases). From germline, CDR1 is MDHEN and CDR2 SYDVKM. V lost 11 bases and J 1 base, leaving 18 bases between the germline ends. The CDR3 loop spans 15 amino acids. The CDR3 DNA sequence: TGTGCCCTATCCCCCCAGGGTCGGAGCAATCAGCCCCAGCATTTT. Amino acids: CALSPQGRSNQPQHF.

This chain links TRBV14 with TRBJ2-1; D gene unclear. V was cut by 4 bases and J by 6 bases, with 10 bases left in between. The germline V gene encodes CDR1 SGHDN and CDR2 FVKESK. This CDR3 has 13 residues. CDR3 loop: CASSLYLTNEQFF. CDR3 nucleotides: TGTGCCAGCAGCCTCTACCTCACCAATGAGCAGTTCTTC.

This chain connects TRBV11-2 to TRBJ1-2, with 7 bases identical to TRBD1. The CDR3 has 14 amino acids. Germline lookup yields CDR1 SGHAT and CDR2 FQNNGV. V trimming: 5 bases; J trimming: 5 bases; junction bases outside the gene matches: 8. The CDR3 region has the DNA TGTGCCAGCAGCCTCGACAGGGTGGGATATGGCTACACCTTC. Translation gives CASSLDRVGYGYTF. The whole variable domain, remainder taken from reference TRBV11-2 and TRBJ1-2, is EAGVAQSPRYKIIEKRQSVAFWCNPISGHATLYWYQQILGQGPKLLIQFQNNGVVDDSQLPKDRFSAERLKGVDSTLKIQPAKLEDSAVYLCASSLDRVGYGYTFGSGTRLTVV.

The chain employs TRBV7-6 and TRBJ2-2, with 7 bases fitting TRBD1. Germline CDR1 SGHVS, CDR2 FNYEAQ. With V trimmed by 5 bases and J by 5 bases, 8 bases remained unmatched. This CDR3 region has 15 residues. CDR3 bases: TGTGCCAGCAGCCCTAGGGGGCCCTCGACCGGGGAGCTGTTTTTT. Amino acid sequence: CASSPRGPSTGELFF.

The rearrangement links TRBV3-1 (or the pseudogene TRBV3-2) to TRBJ2-1; 8 bases align to TRBD1. The CDR3 length is 14 residues. V was clipped by 3 bases and J by 7 bases; unmatched bases: 5. Germline assignment: CDR1 LGHDT and CDR2 YNNKEL (reference sequence). The chain's CDR3 is CASSHRGQVNEQFF. In nucleotides, the CDR3 is TGTGCCAGCAGCCACAGGGGGCAGGTTAATGAGCAGTTCTTC.

CDR3 sequence (DNA): TGTGCCAGCAGCGAGTCCGGGACAGGGGGCTTAGAGACCCAGTACTTC. This sequence encodes CASSESGTGGLETQYF. This sequence joins TRBV27 and TRBJ2-5; 12 bases align to TRBD1. The CDR3 runs 16 residues. Germline CDR1 and CDR2: MNHEY and SMNVEV (reference sequence). The V segment lost 6 bases and the J segment 4 bases; nucleotides outside the gene matches: 9.

The V call is TRBV6-5, the J call TRBJ2-3, with TRBD2 matching 11 bases. The CDR3 is 14 residues long. Germline V lookup: CDR1 MNHEY, CDR2 SVGAGI. The V gene end was trimmed by 5 bases and the J gene end by 6 bases; junction bases not matched to a gene: 4. CDR3 coding DNA: TGTGCCAGCAGTACTAGCGGGAGTTCTGATACGCAGTATTTT. This codes for CASSTSGSSDTQYF.

The chain has TRBV18 and TRBJ1-2, with 7 bases aligning to TRBD1. V was clipped by 6 bases and J by 4 bases; unmatched bases: 14. Germline V CDR1 and CDR2: KGHSH, LQKENI. This CDR3 has 16 amino acids. CDR3 DNA: TGTGCCAGCTCCTCAACCGGAGAGGGGGCGGCCTATGGCTACACCTTC. As protein: CASSSTGEGAAYGYTF.

This clone was observed once. The V gene is TRBV7-8, the J gene TRBJ1-4, with D maybe TRBD1 (5 bases). CDR3 length: 15 residues. Germline V gene lookup returns CDR1 SGHVS and CDR2 FQNEAQ. V was cut by 1 base and J by 5 bases, with 11 bases left in between. The CDR3, as DNA: TGTGCCAGCAGCTTAGTGGCGGGGCTCAATGAAAAACTGTTTTTT. Translation: CASSLVAGLNEKLFF.

This clone was picked up a small number of times. The chain links TRBV25-1 to TRBJ2-6, with 8 bases identical to TRBD1. The CDR3 totals 17 residues. Germline values: CDR1 MGHDK, CDR2 SYGVNS. With 4 bases clipped from V and 3 bases from J, the junction kept 8 bases outside the gene matches. CDR3: CASSAGQGSFGANVLTF. CDR3 DNA: TGTGCCAGCAGTGCCGGACAGGGTTCTTTTGGGGCCAACGTCCTGACTTTC.

The chain links TRBV18 to TRBJ2-7, with a tentative D call TRBD2 (5 bases). Germline-derived CDR1 and CDR2 are KGHSH and LQKENI. The CDR3 runs to 14 residues. The ends were cut back, 2 bases at V and 3 bases at J, with 11 bases in the middle. CDR3 protein: CASSPSLGSYEQYF. DNA for the CDR3: TGTGCCAGCTCACCAAGCCTGGGGAGCTACGAGCAGTACTTC.

This chain connects TRBV6-5 to TRBJ1-3; D is ambiguous. Germline assignment: CDR1 MNHEY and CDR2 SVGAGI. V lost 8 bases and J lost 0, with 11 bases in between. This CDR3 is 14 amino acids long. CDR3 sequence reads: CASSTELSGNTIYF. CDR3 DNA sequence: TGTGCCAGCTCAACAGAACTCTCTGGAAACACCATATATTTT.